One sample yielded the 14 T cell receptor beta chains listed below, sequenced in a study of T cell responses to AZD1222 COVID-19 vaccine. Profiled with immunoSEQ multiplex PCR; TCRdb holds only in-frame clones, not every one. The data hold 100,000 to 150,000 clones, with 90% observed a single time. The material sequenced was peripheral blood, taken on day 0 of MenACWY control vaccination. These receptors were taken from an adult in good health.

This sequence joins TRBV3-1 (or the pseudogene TRBV3-2) and TRBJ2-7; TRBD2 matches at 10 bases. The trim removed 0 bases at V and 3 bases at J, leaving 2 bases unmatched. The CDR3 has 15 amino acids. CDR1 is LGHDT and CDR2 is YNNKEL in the germline V gene (reference sequence). The CDR3 is CASSQDSSGSYEQYF. The CDR3 DNA reads TGTGCCAGCAGCCAAGATTCTAGCGGGAGCTACGAGCAGTACTTC.

The V call is TRBV30, the J call TRBJ1-4; perhaps TRBD1 as D (6 bases). Germline V lookup: CDR1 GTSNPN, CDR2 SVGIG (reference sequence). The CDR3 sequence is 12 residues long. The V gene lost 4 bases and the J gene lost 8 bases, with 11 bases spanning the gap. This CDR3 reads CAWNGGREKLFF. The DNA for the CDR3 is TGTGCCTGGAATGGGGGCCGAGAAAAACTGTTTTTT.

The CDR3 region is CASSLNEKLFF. DNA of the CDR3: TGTGCCAGCAGTTTAAATGAAAAACTGTTTTTT. The rearrangement joins TRBV25-1 to TRBJ1-4; D call uncertain. The V end lost 5 bases, the J end lost 5 bases, and 3 bases lay between the germline ends. Germline V gene data show CDR1 as MGHDK and CDR2 as SYGVNS. CDR3 length: 11 residues. Using reference TRBV25-1 and TRBJ1-4 for the parts outside the CDR3, the full variable domain is EADIYQTPRYLVIGTGKKITLECSQTMGHDKMYWYQQDPGMELHLIHYSYGVNSTEKGDLSSESTVSRIRTEHFPLTLESARPSHTSQYLCASSLNEKLFFGSGTQLSVL.

V usage is TRBV27 and J usage is TRBJ1-2, with D possibly being TRBD1 (5 bases). The germline V gene encodes CDR1 MNHEY and CDR2 SMNVEV (reference sequence). V lost 6 bases and J lost 7, with 15 bases in between. The CDR3 contains 13 residues. The CDR3 sequence: CASRTGWGGGYTF. The CDR3 DNA reads TGTGCCAGCAGAACAGGCTGGGGTGGTGGCTACACCTTC.

The chain uses TRBV12-3 or TRBV12-4 and TRBJ2-1, with 7 bases fitting TRBD1. The V segment lost 6 bases and the J segment 7 bases; nucleotides outside the gene matches: 6. The CDR3 is 13 amino acids. The CDR3 loop is CASSQDRDNEQFF. CDR3 bases: TGTGCCAGCAGCCAAGACAGGGATAATGAGCAGTTCTTC.

The J gene is TRBJ1-2, the V gene TRBV4-1; D is undetermined. V was cut by 1 base and J by 1 base, with 7 bases left in between. CDR3 length: 14 residues. Germline V gene sequence: CDR1 MGHRA, CDR2 YSYEKL. DNA of the CDR3: TGCGCCAGCAGCCAAGGGCCAAGTAACTATGGCTACACCTTC. This sequence encodes CASSQGPSNYGYTF.

The chain uses TRBV3-1 (or the pseudogene TRBV3-2) and TRBJ1-6; the match to TRBD1 covers 9 bases. Germline loops: CDR1 LGHDT, CDR2 YNNKEL (reference sequence). This CDR3 is built from 15 residues. V dropped 0 bases and J dropped 6; count of bases not matched to a gene: 0. The CDR3 spells CASSQEDRGNSPLHF. The CDR3 DNA is TGTGCCAGCAGCCAAGAGGACAGGGGTAATTCACCCCTCCACTTT.

This chain joins TRBV28 and TRBJ1-2, with D maybe TRBD1 (6 bases). The V gene lost 3 bases and the J gene lost 7 bases, with 9 bases spanning the gap. The CDR3 has 12 amino acids. Per the germline V gene, CDR1 is MDHEN and CDR2 is SYDVKM. The CDR3 region has the DNA TGTGCCAGCAGTTTCTTGGGGGCTGGCTACACCTTC. It translates to CASSFLGAGYTF.

In its sample, this clone was seen once. The genes are TRBV11-2 and TRBJ2-7; 9 bases fit TRBD1. Germline V gene lookup returns CDR1 SGHAT and CDR2 FQNNGV. The CDR3 loop spans 15 amino acids. V was clipped by 0 bases and J by 4 bases; unmatched bases: 4. CDR3 loop: CASSLDPGTGYEQYV. CDR3 in DNA: TGTGCCAGCAGCTTAGATCCCGGGACAGGGTACGAGCAGTACGTC.

CDR3 DNA sequence: TGTGCCAGCAGCTTACTCCGGGGGGCGCGCAATGAGCAGTTCTTC. It translates to CASSLLRGARNEQFF. This chain connects TRBV7-6 to TRBJ2-1, with D possibly being TRBD2 (7 bases). CDR1 and CDR2 from the germline V gene are SGHVS and FNYEAQ. The CDR3 contains 15 residues. V was clipped by 2 bases and J by 6 bases, with 14 bases between them.

DNA for the CDR3: TGTGCCAGCAGCGTAGTCCCACAAGAGACCCAGTACTTC. Translation: CASSVVPQETQYF. The V call is TRBV9, the J call TRBJ2-5, with D unresolved. The V end lost 0 bases, the J end lost 2 bases, and 5 bases lay between the germline ends. Germline V lookup: CDR1 SGDLS, CDR2 YYNGEE. This CDR3 region has 13 residues.

V and J are TRBV20-1 and TRBJ2-1; a weak D match, TRBD2 (6 bases). The CDR3 runs 14 residues. The germline V gene has CDR1 DFQATT and CDR2 SNEGSKA (reference sequence). Trimming cost V 3 bases and J 8 bases, with 17 bases left between them. CDR3 region: CSASPGFPGDEQFF. CDR3 bases: TGCAGTGCTAGTCCCGGTTTCCCGGGAGATGAGCAGTTCTTC.

The chain uses TRBV13 and TRBJ2-4; possibly TRBD1 or TRBD2 for D (5 bases each). V lost 4 bases and J lost 0, with 13 bases in between. CDR3 length: 16 amino acids. Germline CDR1 PRHDT, CDR2 FYEKMQ (reference sequence). The CDR3 protein is CASSSATGTAKNIQYF. For the CDR3, the DNA is TGTGCCAGCAGCTCCGCTACCGGGACAGCCAAAAACATTCAGTACTTC. Supplemented by reference TRBV13 and TRBJ2-4, the full variable domain reads AAGVIQSPRHLIKEKRETATLKCYPIPRHDTVYWYQQGPGQDPQFLISFYEKMQSDKGSIPDRFSAQQFSDYHSELNMSSLELGDSALYFCASSSATGTAKNIQYFGAGTRLSVL.

V is TRBV5-1 and J is TRBJ1-1; 7 nucleotides align to TRBD1. Germline values: CDR1 SGHRS, CDR2 YFSETQ. The CDR3 is 13 amino acids. V was clipped by 2 bases and J by 7 bases; unmatched bases: 5. CDR3 coding DNA: TGCGCCAGCAGCTTAAGCCGGGACAGTGAAGCTTTCTTT. This sequence encodes CASSLSRDSEAFF.